The sequence of this T cell receptor (beta chain) was determined in a study of cytomegalovirus exposure and HLA in healthy donors. V lost 0 bases and J lost 2, with 11 bases in between. The CDR3 has 16 amino acids. Germline V gives CDR1 LNHDA, CDR2 SQIVND (reference sequence). Broader study findings: In a later analysis, several top co-occurrence clusters appeared linked to parvovirus B19, influenza, CMV and Epstein-Barr virus.

Primers for the PCR totalled 60 Vbeta and 13 Jbeta. Sequenced by immunoSEQ multiplex PCR; TCRdb stores in-frame clones only, minus some. Here the sample spans about 130,000 clones, around 80% being singletons. In regard to this clone: Its specificity is unknown.

Material: PBMCs. This rearrangement joins TRBV19 to TRBJ2-1; no firm D call. The receptor was isolated from a woman between 45 and 65 years old in good health and CMV-seronegative. CDR3 in DNA: TGTGCCAGTAGTATAGATGGCACGTCACCCTACAATGAGCAGTTCTTC. Encoded protein: CASSIDGTSPYNEQFF. The whole variable domain, filled in from reference TRBV19 and TRBJ2-1, reads DGGITQSPKYLFRKEGQNVTLSCEQNLNHDAMYWYRQDPGQGLRLIYYSQIVNDFQKGDIAEGYSVSREKKESFPLTVTSAQKNPTAFYLCASSIDGTSPYNEQFFGPGTRLTVL.